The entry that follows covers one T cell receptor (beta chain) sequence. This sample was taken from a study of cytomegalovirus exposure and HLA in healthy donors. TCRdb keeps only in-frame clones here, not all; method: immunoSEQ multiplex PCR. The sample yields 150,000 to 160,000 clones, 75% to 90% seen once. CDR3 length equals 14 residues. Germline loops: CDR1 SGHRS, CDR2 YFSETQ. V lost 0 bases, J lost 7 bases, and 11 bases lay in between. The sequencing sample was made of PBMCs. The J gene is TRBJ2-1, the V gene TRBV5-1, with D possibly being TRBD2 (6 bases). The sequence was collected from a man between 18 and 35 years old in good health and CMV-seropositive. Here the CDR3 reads CASSLDGSGNEQFF. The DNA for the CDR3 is TGCGCCAGCAGCTTGGACGGGAGTGGGAATGAGCAGTTCTTC.